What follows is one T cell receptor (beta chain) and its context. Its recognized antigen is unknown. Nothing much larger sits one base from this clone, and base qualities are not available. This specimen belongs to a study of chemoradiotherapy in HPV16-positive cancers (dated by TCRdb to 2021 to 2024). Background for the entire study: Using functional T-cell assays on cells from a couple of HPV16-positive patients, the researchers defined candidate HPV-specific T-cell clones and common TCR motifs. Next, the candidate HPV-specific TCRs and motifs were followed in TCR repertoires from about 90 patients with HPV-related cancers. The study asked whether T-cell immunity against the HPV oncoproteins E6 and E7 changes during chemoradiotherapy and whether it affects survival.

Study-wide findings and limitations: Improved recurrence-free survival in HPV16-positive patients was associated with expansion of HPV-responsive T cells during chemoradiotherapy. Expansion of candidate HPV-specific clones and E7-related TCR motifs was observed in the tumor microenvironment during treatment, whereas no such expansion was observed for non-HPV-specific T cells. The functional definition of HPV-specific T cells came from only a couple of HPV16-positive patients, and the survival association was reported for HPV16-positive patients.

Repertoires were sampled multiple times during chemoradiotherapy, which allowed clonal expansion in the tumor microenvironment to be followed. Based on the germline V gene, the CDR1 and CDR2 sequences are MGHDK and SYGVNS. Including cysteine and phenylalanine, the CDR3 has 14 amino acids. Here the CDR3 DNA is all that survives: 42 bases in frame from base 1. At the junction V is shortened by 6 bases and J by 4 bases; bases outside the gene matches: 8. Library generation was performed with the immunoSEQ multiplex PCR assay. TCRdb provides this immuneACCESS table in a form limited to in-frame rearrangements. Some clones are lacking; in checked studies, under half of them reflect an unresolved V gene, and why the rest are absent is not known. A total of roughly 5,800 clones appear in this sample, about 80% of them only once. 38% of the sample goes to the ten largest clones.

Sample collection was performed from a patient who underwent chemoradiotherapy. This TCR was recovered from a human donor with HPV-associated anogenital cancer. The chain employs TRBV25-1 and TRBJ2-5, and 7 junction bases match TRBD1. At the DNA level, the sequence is TGTGCCAGCAGGGGGTTGGGACAGTTAGAGACCCAGTACTTC. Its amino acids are CASRGLGQLETQYF.